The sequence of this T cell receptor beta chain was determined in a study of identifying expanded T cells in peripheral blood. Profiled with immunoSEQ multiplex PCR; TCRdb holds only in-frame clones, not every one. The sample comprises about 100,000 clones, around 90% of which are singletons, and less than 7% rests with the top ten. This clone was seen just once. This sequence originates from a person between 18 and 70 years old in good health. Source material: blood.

The CDR3 DNA sequence: TGTGCCAGCAGTTGGGACAGGTCAAGTTTAGGTGAAAAACTGTTTTTT. Amino acids: CASSWDRSSLGEKLFF. The chain joins TRBV2 to TRBJ1-4, with 8 bases that match TRBD1. Germline loops: CDR1 SNHLY, CDR2 FYNNEI. The CDR3 has 16 residues. V lost 5 bases and J lost 7; bases outside the gene matches: 12. Drawing the rest from reference TRBV2 and TRBJ1-4, the complete variable domain is EPEVTQTPSHQVTQMGQEVILRCVPISNHLYFYWYRQILGQKVEFLVSFYNNEISEKSEIFDDQFSVERPDGSNFTLKIRSTKLEDSAMYFCASSWDRSSLGEKLFFGSGTQLSVL.